The 31 T cell receptor beta chains below were found in one sample sequenced in a study of blood T cells in healthy people across ages. Primed by a sample-barcoded 5' primer and a J-beta primer mix, a second PCR proceeded for 7 to 11 cycles. TCRdb reprocessed the 5' RACE reads via MiXCR and lists one record per CDR3 protein. The table has more than 900,000 distinct CDR3 sequences, almost 30% seen once. The sample was also linked to a second study, of T cells of mothers and their children.

The source material was blood. Every receptor here comes from a woman aged 40 to 50 in good health.

J is TRBJ1-2 and V is TRBV4-1; D perhaps matches TRBD1 (5 bases). The CDR3 is made up of 14 amino acids. Germline V gene sequence: CDR1 MGHRA, CDR2 YSYEKL. Trimming took 4 bases from V and 3 from J, leaving 12 bases between them. CDR3 sequence reads: CASSLIGTDYGYTF. The CDR3 DNA reads as TGCGCCAGCAGCCTAATTGGGACGGACTATGGCTACACCTTC.

This clonotype was seen once. The chain couples TRBV7-3 to TRBJ2-1, with D tentatively TRBD2 (5 bases). Near its end, the DNA agrees better with TRBJ2-7, so the J call may be wrong. Looked up from germline, CDR1 is SGHTA and CDR2 is FQGTGA. This CDR3 is 15 amino acids long. CDR3 region: CASSPNPSSYSEQYF. DNA of the CDR3: TGTGCCAGCAGCCCGAACCCTAGCTCCTACAGTGAGCAGTACTTC.

The genes are TRBV3-1 and TRBJ2-1, with 8 nucleotides matching TRBD1. V was pared by 3 bases and J by 4 bases, with 5 bases of the junction left unmatched. The CDR3 length is 15 residues. CDR1 and CDR2 (germline): LGHDT, YNNKEL (reference sequence). The CDR3 reads CASSQAGGFYNEQFF. In nucleotides, the CDR3 is TGTGCCAGCAGCCAGGCAGGGGGCTTTTACAATGAGCAGTTCTTC.

The table lists this clonotype with a few counts. V is TRBV7-8 and J is TRBJ2-5, with a possible D match to TRBD1 (6 bases). The CDR3 extends over 16 amino acids. Germline V CDR1 and CDR2: SGHVS, FQNEAQ. Trimming took 0 bases from V and 5 from J, leaving 16 bases between them. The CDR3 DNA reads as TGTGCCAGCAGCTTAGCGCTGGTCAGGGGACGGGAGACCCAGTACTTC. Translating it yields CASSLALVRGRETQYF.

The V and J genes are TRBV6-2 or TRBV6-3 and TRBJ1-1; 7 positions agree with TRBD1. Germline V gene lookup returns CDR1 MNHEY and CDR2 SVGEGT. Losses at the gene ends were 0 bases for V and 8 bases for J; bases not matched to a gene: 3. The CDR3 extends over 13 amino acids. The CDR3 sequence: CASSYSRDSEAFF. For the CDR3, the DNA is TGTGCCAGCAGTTACTCCCGGGACAGCGAAGCTTTCTTT.

This clonotype appeared many times. The rearrangement uses TRBV6-6 and TRBJ2-7; D might be TRBD1 (5 bases). Trimming removed 4 bases at V and 5 bases at J, with 15 bases between. The CDR3 consists of 14 residues. Germline V lookup: CDR1 MNHNY, CDR2 SVGAGI (reference sequence). CDR3 protein: CASSSRQGIHEQYF. CDR3 DNA: TGTGCCAGCAGTTCTCGGCAGGGTATCCACGAGCAGTACTTC.

J is TRBJ2-5 and V is TRBV3-1; 7 bases are a match to TRBD1. The DNA matches TRBJ2-7 better at its end, which makes the J call doubtful. The CDR3 contains 15 residues. Per the germline V gene, CDR1 is LGHDT and CDR2 is YNNKEL (reference sequence). Written as DNA, the CDR3 is TGTGCCAGCAGCCATCGACAGGGTCTTCGTAACGAGCAGTACTTC. This sequence encodes CASSHRQGLRNEQYF.

The genes are TRBV12-3 or TRBV12-4 and TRBJ2-6; 7 bases are a match to TRBD1. This CDR3 has 14 amino acids. V lost 7 bases to trimming and J lost 3 bases; unmatched junction nucleotides: 3. DNA for the CDR3: TGTGCCAGCAACAGGGGCGGTGGGGCCAACGTCCTGACTTTC. Translated, it gives CASNRGGGANVLTF.

About this clonotype itself: Since a much larger clone is just one base distant, this may be a read error. This chain uses TRBV5-1 with TRBJ2-4; D may be TRBD2 (6 bases). The last part of the DNA fits TRBJ2-7 better; the J call may be wrong. CDR1 SGHRS and CDR2 YFSETQ come from the germline V gene. The CDR3 runs to 14 residues. The CDR3 spells CASSREETRYEQYF. The CDR3 DNA reads as TGCGCCAGCAGTAGGGAGGAAACACGCTACGAGCAGTACTTC.

The CDR3, as DNA: TGCAGTGCGAACAGAAATTTTCAGCCCCAGCATTTT. Its protein is CSANRNFQPQHF. The chain employs TRBV20-1 and TRBJ1-5; D not resolved. Trimming took off 6 bases at V and 6 bases at J, with 12 bases between the two ends. Germline V lookup: CDR1 DFQATT, CDR2 SNEGSKA (reference sequence). The CDR3 is made up of 12 amino acids.

This clonotype showed up just once. The J gene is TRBJ2-1, the V gene TRBV7-3, with D tentatively TRBD1 (6 bases). The CDR3 is made up of 14 amino acids. Germline assignment: CDR1 SGHTA and CDR2 FQGTGA. The V end was cut by 5 bases, the J end by 10 bases, with 18 bases between. CDR3 coding DNA: TGTGCCAGCAGCCCCCTGATTGGGACACAAGAGCAGTTCTTC. It codes for CASSPLIGTQEQFF.

This clonotype was seen a handful of times. The genes are TRBV7-3 and TRBJ2-3, with D perhaps matching TRBD1 or TRBD2 (5 bases each). Germline V CDR1 and CDR2: SGHTA, FQGTGA. V was clipped by 5 bases and J by 3 bases, with 18 bases between them. The CDR3 runs 16 residues. The CDR3 spells CASSLQGTGGTDTQYF. The CDR3 DNA reads as TGTGCCAGCAGCCTTCAGGGAACTGGGGGTACAGATACGCAGTATTTT.

In regard to this clonotype: A read error may be the cause here, since a much bigger clone is one base away. The rearrangement joins TRBV28 to TRBJ1-5; D is possibly TRBD1 (5 bases). The CDR3 contains 16 residues. Germline V gene lookup returns CDR1 MDHEN and CDR2 SYDVKM. CDR3: CTSNRPGRGTEQPQHF. The CDR3 DNA is TGTACCAGCAACAGGCCCGGGAGAGGAACCGAACAGCCCCAGCATTTT.

Of note for this clonotype: This may stem from a read error, because a much larger clone lies one nucleotide away. The V call is TRBV9, the J call TRBJ2-4; D remains ambiguous. There are 13 residues in the CDR3. Germline CDR1 and CDR2: SGDLS and YYNGEE. V lost 0 bases and J 13 bases, leaving 14 bases between the germline ends. CDR3 bases: TGTGCCAGCAGCGTAGATAGGAGAGGTGAGCAGTACTTC. Translated, it gives CASSVDRRGEQYF.

This rearrangement joins TRBV7-3 to TRBJ2-1; possibly TRBD2 for D (6 bases). V gave up 1 base and J gave up 4 bases, with 23 bases separating them. CDR1 is SGHTA, CDR2 FQGTGA, per germline. This CDR3 is 19 amino acids long. CDR3 loop: CASSLSPFDSGLGYNEQFF. The CDR3 bases are TGTGCCAGCAGCTTAAGCCCCTTTGATAGCGGACTGGGTTACAATGAGCAGTTCTTC.

Points on this clonotype: The CDR3 ends on some other residue instead of the conserved phenylalanine or tryptophan, so this is likely a read error. The gene calls are TRBV10-3 and TRBJ2-7; D ambiguous. Germline V lookup: CDR1 ENHRY, CDR2 SYGVKD. This CDR3 comprises 13 residues. Trimming left V 4 bases short and J 3 bases short, with 10 bases between. CDR3: CAISVTVDYEQYY. DNA of the CDR3: TGTGCCATCAGTGTAACGGTTGACTACGAGCAGTACTAC.

This clonotype was recorded at least ten times. The chain is built from TRBV7-9 and TRBJ2-3, with 7 nucleotides matching TRBD1. With 1 base clipped from V and 3 bases from J, the junction kept 4 bases outside the gene matches. CDR1 is SEHNR and CDR2 is FQNEAQ in the germline V gene (reference sequence). CDR3 length equals 15 residues. The CDR3, as DNA: TGTGCCAGCAGCTTAGGAGGGGGCGCAACAGATACGCAGTATTTT. Its protein is CASSLGGGATDTQYF.

In this sample, this clonotype turned up a few times. The chain combines TRBV28 with TRBJ2-3, with TRBD2 identical over 15 bases. The J segment lost 3 bases and the V segment lost 7 bases, leaving 11 bases of the junction unmatched. The germline V gene encodes CDR1 MDHEN and CDR2 SYDVKM. The CDR3 extends over 18 amino acids. The CDR3 DNA reads as TGTGCCAGCATCACCGGGACTAGCGGGGGGTGGGGGACAGATACGCAGTATTTT. It specifies CASITGTSGGWGTDTQYF.

This sequence joins TRBV5-1 and TRBJ2-3; unclear D gene. Germline V gives CDR1 SGHRS, CDR2 YFSETQ. The CDR3 has 15 residues. V gave up 1 base and J gave up 1 base, with 10 bases separating them. The CDR3 is CASSLILDRTDTQYF. CDR3 sequence (DNA): TGCGCCAGCAGCTTGATCCTTGATCGCACAGATACGCAGTATTTT.

This clonotype occurred a few times. The chain combines TRBV4-1 with TRBJ2-5, with TRBD1 matching over 11 bases. In germline, CDR1 is MGHRA, CDR2 YSYEKL. The CDR3 sequence is 16 residues long. V shed 4 bases and J 6 bases; nucleotides not matched to a gene: 10. The CDR3 bases are TGCGCCAGCAGCCCGGGGACAGGGGGAGGTTTGAAGACCCAGTACTTC. Translating it yields CASSPGTGGGLKTQYF.

For this clonotype: A much larger clone lies a single base off, so this may be a read error. The chain employs TRBV29-1 and TRBJ2-3; 8 positions agree with TRBD2. The CDR3 sequence is 15 residues long. Per the germline V gene, CDR1 is SQVTM and CDR2 is ANQGSEA. This CDR3 reads CSAERGGASTDTQYF. The CDR3 coding sequence is TGCAGCGCTGAACGGGGGGGCGCGAGCACAGATACGCAGTATTTT.

This clonotype was counted only a few times. J is TRBJ2-3 and V is TRBV5-1, with a weak D call TRBD2 (6 bases). The germline V gene encodes CDR1 SGHRS and CDR2 YFSETQ. Trimming removed 4 bases from V and 2 bases from J, with 8 bases in between. The CDR3 extends over 13 amino acids. The DNA for the CDR3 is TGCGCCAGCAGCGCGGGGCTCACAGATACGCAGTATTTT. This translates into CASSAGLTDTQYF.

This chain links TRBV12-3 or TRBV12-4 with TRBJ2-5; TRBD1 matches 7 bases. The ends lost 1 base at V and 11 bases at J; junction bases unmatched: 7. This CDR3 spans 13 amino acids. CDR3 region: CASSLGGQSEQYF. The CDR3 DNA is TGTGCCAGCAGTTTAGGGGGACAGAGTGAGCAGTACTTC.

This clonotype was seen a few times. J is TRBJ1-1 and V is TRBV7-9; D unresolved. From germline, CDR1 is SEHNR and CDR2 FQNEAQ (reference sequence). CDR3 size: 14 residues. V was trimmed by 2 bases and J by 1 base, leaving 8 bases between them. Here the CDR3 DNA reads TGTGCCAGCAGCTTATGGGAGTCGAACACTGAAGCTTTCTTT. Translated: CASSLWESNTEAFF.

This clonotype was found a few times. The chain carries TRBV21-1 and TRBJ2-1; the table's TRBD1 call for D was not verified on the DNA. TRBV21-1 is given as a pseudogene. The CDR3 consists of 16 residues. The CDR3 sequence is CASSKAARVGDNEQFF. CDR3 bases: TGTGCCAGCAGCAAAGCAGCCAGGGTAGGGGACAATGAGCAGTTCTTC.

At least ten counts were recorded for this clonotype. The chain recombines TRBV12-3 or TRBV12-4 with TRBJ2-7, with D possibly being TRBD1 (6 bases). Trimming removed 3 bases at V and 1 base at J, with 10 bases between. The CDR3 has 14 amino acids. Here the CDR3 reads CASSLRQVSYEQYF. The CDR3 DNA reads as TGTGCCAGCAGTTTGAGACAGGTTTCCTACGAGCAGTACTTC.

This clonotype was counted between two and nine times. The chain has TRBV7-2 and TRBJ2-3, with 10 bases matching TRBD2. The germline V gene encodes CDR1 SGHTA and CDR2 FQGNSA. This CDR3 is 18 amino acids long. V trimming: 4 bases; J trimming: 5 bases; junction bases outside the gene matches: 15. CDR3 coding DNA: TGTGCCAGCAGCTATACCCCCGCTCCAGCGGGGGGGCAAGATACGCAGTATTTT. Translated, it gives CASSYTPAPAGGQDTQYF.

This clonotype was observed a few times. The chain combines TRBV20-1 with TRBJ2-7, with a tentative D call TRBD1 (6 bases). Looked up from germline, CDR1 is DFQATT and CDR2 is SNEGSKA (reference sequence). The germline V and J ends were trimmed by 6 bases and 0 bases, with 15 bases remaining between them. The CDR3 has 14 amino acids. CDR3: CSATGTLSSYEQYF. CDR3 in DNA: TGCAGTGCAACAGGGACCCTCAGCTCCTACGAGCAGTACTTC.

This clonotype has only a few counts. The gene calls are TRBV7-2 and TRBJ2-1; the D gene is possibly TRBD2 (6 bases). CDR1 is SGHTA and CDR2 is FQGNSA in the germline V gene. Trimming removed 1 base from V and 0 bases from J, with 10 bases in between. This CDR3 contains 16 residues. The CDR3 protein is CASSLGGVTSYNEQFF. In DNA, the CDR3 is TGTGCCAGCAGCTTAGGGGGGGTCACCTCCTACAATGAGCAGTTCTTC.

This clonotype has only a few counts. The chain recombines TRBV4-1 with TRBJ1-5, with 11 bases fitting TRBD1. The V gene end was trimmed by 4 bases and the J gene end by 6 bases; junction bases not matched to a gene: 5. The CDR3 has 15 amino acids. The V gene's germline CDR1 is MGHRA and CDR2 YSYEKL. The CDR3, as DNA: TGCGCCAGCAGCCCACTGGGACAGGGGGGTCAGCCCCAGCATTTT. Translating it yields CASSPLGQGGQPQHF.

This clonotype was picked up a small number of times. V gene TRBV28 combines with J gene TRBJ1-6; 12 nucleotides align to TRBD1. CDR3 length equals 16 residues. Germline-derived CDR1 and CDR2 are MDHEN and SYDVKM. V shed 5 bases and J 9 bases; nucleotides not matched to a gene: 8. CDR3 region: CASSPGTGGTLSPLHF. CDR3 nucleotide sequence: TGTGCCAGCAGTCCCGGGACAGGGGGCACTCTTTCACCCCTCCACTTT.